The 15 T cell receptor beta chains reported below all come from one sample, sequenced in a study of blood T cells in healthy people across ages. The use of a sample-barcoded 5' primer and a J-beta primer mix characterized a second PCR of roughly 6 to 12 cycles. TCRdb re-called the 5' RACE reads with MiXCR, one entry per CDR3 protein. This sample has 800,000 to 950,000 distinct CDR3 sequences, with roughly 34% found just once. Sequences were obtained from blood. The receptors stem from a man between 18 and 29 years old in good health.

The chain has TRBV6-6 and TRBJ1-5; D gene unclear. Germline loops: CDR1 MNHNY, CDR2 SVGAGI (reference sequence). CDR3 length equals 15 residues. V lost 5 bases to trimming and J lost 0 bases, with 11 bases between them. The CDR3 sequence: CASSRGKDSNQPQHF. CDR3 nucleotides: TGTGCCAGCAGTAGAGGGAAGGATAGCAATCAGCCCCAGCATTTT.

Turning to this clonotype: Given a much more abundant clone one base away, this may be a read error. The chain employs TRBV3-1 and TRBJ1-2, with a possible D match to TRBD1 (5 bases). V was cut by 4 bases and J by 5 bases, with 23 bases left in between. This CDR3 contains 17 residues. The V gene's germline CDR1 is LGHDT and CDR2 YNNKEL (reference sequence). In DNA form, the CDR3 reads TGTGCCAGCAGCCCCCCAAGCAGCGGCAGGGTAGGGTATGGCTACACCTTC. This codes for CASSPPSSGRVGYGYTF.

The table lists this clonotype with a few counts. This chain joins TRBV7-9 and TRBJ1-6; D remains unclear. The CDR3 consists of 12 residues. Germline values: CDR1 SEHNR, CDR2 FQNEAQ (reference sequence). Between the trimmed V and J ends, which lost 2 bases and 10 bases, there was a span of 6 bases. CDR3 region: CASSLLDSPLHF. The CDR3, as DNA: TGTGCCAGCAGCTTATTGGACTCACCCCTCCACTTT.

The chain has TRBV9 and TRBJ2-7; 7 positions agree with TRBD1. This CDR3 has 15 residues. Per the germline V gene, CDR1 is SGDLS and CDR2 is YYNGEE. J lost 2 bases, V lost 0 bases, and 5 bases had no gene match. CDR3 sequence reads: CASSVGTGVAYEQYF. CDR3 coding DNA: TGTGCCAGCAGCGTAGGGACAGGAGTTGCCTACGAGCAGTACTTC.

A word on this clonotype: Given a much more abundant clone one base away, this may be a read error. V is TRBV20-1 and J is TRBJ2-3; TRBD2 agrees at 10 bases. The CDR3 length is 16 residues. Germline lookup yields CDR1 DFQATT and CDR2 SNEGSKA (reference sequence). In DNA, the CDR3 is TGCAGTGCTAGCCCCCGGACTAGCGGAAGCACAGGTACGCAGTATTTT. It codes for CSASPRTSGSTGTQYF.

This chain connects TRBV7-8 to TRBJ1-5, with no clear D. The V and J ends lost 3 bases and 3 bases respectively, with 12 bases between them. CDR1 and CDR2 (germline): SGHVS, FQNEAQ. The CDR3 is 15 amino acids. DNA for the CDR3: TGTGCCAGCAGCTTTCAACGGAGGTACAATCAGCCCCAGCATTTT. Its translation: CASSFQRRYNQPQHF.

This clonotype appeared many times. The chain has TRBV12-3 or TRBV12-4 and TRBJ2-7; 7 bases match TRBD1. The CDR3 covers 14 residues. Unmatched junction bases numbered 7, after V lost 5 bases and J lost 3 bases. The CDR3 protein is CASSPDDRDYEQYF. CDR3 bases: TGTGCCAGCAGTCCGGACGACAGGGACTACGAGCAGTACTTC.

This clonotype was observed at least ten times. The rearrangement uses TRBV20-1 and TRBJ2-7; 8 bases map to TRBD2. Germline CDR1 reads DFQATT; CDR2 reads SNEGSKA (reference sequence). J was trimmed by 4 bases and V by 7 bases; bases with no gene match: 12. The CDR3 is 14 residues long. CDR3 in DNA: TGCAGTGTCATCGGGGGGGAGAGAAGATACGAGCAGTACTTC. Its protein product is CSVIGGERRYEQYF.

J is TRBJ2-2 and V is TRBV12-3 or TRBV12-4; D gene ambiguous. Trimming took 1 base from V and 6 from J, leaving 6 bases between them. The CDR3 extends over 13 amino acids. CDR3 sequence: CASSLVWAGELFF. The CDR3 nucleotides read TGTGCCAGCAGTTTAGTATGGGCCGGGGAGCTGTTTTTT.

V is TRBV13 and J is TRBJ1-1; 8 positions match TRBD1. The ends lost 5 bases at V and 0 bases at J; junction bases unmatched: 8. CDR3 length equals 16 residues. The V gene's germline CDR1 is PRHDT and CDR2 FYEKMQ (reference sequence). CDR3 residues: CASSPSDRAMNTEAFF. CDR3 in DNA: TGTGCCAGCAGCCCCTCGGACAGGGCAATGAACACTGAAGCTTTCTTT.

The CDR3 sequence: CASSPTGETEAFF. For the CDR3, the DNA is TGTGCCAGCAGCCCGACAGGGGAAACTGAAGCTTTCTTT. The chain joins TRBV12-3 or TRBV12-4 to TRBJ1-1; TRBD1 aligns across 8 bases. This CDR3 contains 13 residues. After removal of 6 bases from V and 5 bases from J, the junction contained 5 bases not matched to a gene.

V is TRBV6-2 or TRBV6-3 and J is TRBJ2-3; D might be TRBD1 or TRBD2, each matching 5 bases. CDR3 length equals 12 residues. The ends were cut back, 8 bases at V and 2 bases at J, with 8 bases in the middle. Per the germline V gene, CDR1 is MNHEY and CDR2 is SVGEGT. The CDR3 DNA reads TGTGCCAGCGGGGGTTCCACAGATACGCAGTATTTT. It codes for CASGGSTDTQYF.

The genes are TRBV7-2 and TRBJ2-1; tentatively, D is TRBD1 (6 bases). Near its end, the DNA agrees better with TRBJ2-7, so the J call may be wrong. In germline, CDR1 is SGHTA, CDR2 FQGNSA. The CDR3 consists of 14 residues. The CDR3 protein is CASTYRVPYNEQYF. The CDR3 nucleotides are TGTGCCAGCACCTACAGGGTCCCCTACAATGAGCAGTACTTC.

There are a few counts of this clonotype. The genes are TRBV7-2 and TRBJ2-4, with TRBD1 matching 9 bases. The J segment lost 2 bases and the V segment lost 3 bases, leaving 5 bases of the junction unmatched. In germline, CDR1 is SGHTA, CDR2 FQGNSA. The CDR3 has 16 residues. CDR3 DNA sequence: TGTGCCAGCAGCTTGTCGACAGGGGGGTCCAAAAACATTCAGTACTTC. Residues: CASSLSTGGSKNIQYF.

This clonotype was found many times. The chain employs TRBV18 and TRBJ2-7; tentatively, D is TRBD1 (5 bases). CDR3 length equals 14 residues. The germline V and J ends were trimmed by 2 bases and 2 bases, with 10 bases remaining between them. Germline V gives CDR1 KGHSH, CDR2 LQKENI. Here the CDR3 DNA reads TGTGCCAGCTCACCATCGACAGAAACCTACGAGCAGTACTTC. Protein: CASSPSTETYEQYF.